Listed below are T cell receptor beta chains from one sample, sequenced in a study of graft-versus-host responses after intestinal transplantation. The assay was immunoSEQ multiplex PCR, and TCRdb's table has in-frame clones only and misses some. The sample carries some 95,000 clones, roughly 90% recorded once. For these receptors, no antigen is known. Specimen: unstimulated CD8+ T cells sorted from spleen or lymph node cells, collected before intestinal transplant. These receptors all stem from a human donor who received an intestinal transplant. CDR3s include the opening cysteine and the closing phenylalanine or tryptophan. Each record gives: CDR3 protein, CDR3 DNA, V gene, J gene, clone size, D gene. D genes are given only for firm matches. Where a row states a size, it is once, few, many or the class of an expanded clone; other rows omit it.

CASRMTGGYNEQFF	TGTGCCAGCAGGATGACAGGGGGTTACAATGAGCAGTTCTTC	TRBV5-6	TRBJ2-1	few	TRBD1
CASSFGQDYEQYF	TGTGCCAGCAGTTTTGGGCAGGACTACGAGCAGTACTTC	TRBV27	TRBJ2-7	-	-
CASSLETSGSRWELYEQYF	TGTGCCAGCAGCTTGGAGACTAGCGGGAGCCGATGGGAACTATACGAGCAGTACTTC	TRBV11-2	TRBJ2-7	-	TRBD2
CASSLTREAQHF	TGCGCCAGCAGCCTGACCCGGGAGGCCCAGCATTTT	TRBV4-1	TRBJ1-5	-	-
CASSPHHRVKGPQKETQYF	TGCGCCAGCAGCCCACACCACAGGGTTAAAGGACCCCAAAAAGAGACCCAGTACTTC	TRBV4-1	TRBJ2-5	-	-
CASSPDSLADTRYF	TGTGCCAGCAGCCCCGACTCCCTAGCAGATACGCGGTATTTT	TRBV7-6	TRBJ2-3	-	-
CAWSVPSRPYEQYF	TGTGCCTGGAGTGTCCCTAGCCGTCCCTACGAGCAGTACTTC	TRBV30	TRBJ2-7	once	-
CASSPGQMNTEAFF	TGTGCCAGCAGCCCGGGACAGATGAACACTGAAGCTTTCTTT	TRBV27	TRBJ1-1	-	TRBD1
CASSRIGTYNEQFF	TGTGCCAGTAGTCGTATCGGTACCTACAATGAGCAGTTCTTC	TRBV19	TRBJ2-1	-	-
CVGQGHNSPLHF	TGTGTTGGACAGGGACATAATTCACCCCTCCACTTT	TRBV30	TRBJ1-6	-	TRBD1
CSVEYSSSYNEQFF	TGCAGCGTTGAGTACAGTAGCTCCTACAATGAGCAGTTCTTC	TRBV29-1	TRBJ2-1	-	-
CASSQVVGRSLHEQYF	TGTGCCAGCAGCCAAGTGGTCGGGAGATCGCTCCACGAGCAGTACTTC	TRBV4-2	TRBJ2-7	-	-
CASSHPGADPNGYTF	TGTGCCAGCAGCCACCCAGGGGCAGACCCTAATGGCTACACCTTC	TRBV11-2	TRBJ1-2	-	-
CAISVVGTSGSRGYEQYF	TGTGCCATCAGTGTAGTCGGGACTAGCGGGAGTCGGGGCTACGAGCAGTACTTC	TRBV10-3	TRBJ2-7	-	TRBD2
CASSQGQGNTEAFF	TGCGCCAGCAGCCAAGGACAAGGCAACACTGAAGCTTTCTTT	TRBV4-3	TRBJ1-1	-	-
CASSHYEQYF	TGTGCCAGCTCCCACTACGAGCAGTACTTC	TRBV9	TRBJ2-7	-	-
CASSGGGTGFDGYTF	TGCGCCAGCAGCGGAGGAGGGACGGGTTTTGATGGCTACACCTTC	TRBV4-3	TRBJ1-2	-	-
CASSYLTEHPHEQYF	TGTGCCAGCAGTTACCTGACAGAACATCCCCACGAGCAGTACTTC	TRBV6-5	TRBJ2-7	-	-
CASSTPGTTYNEQFF	TGTGCCAGTTCCACTCCTGGGACTACCTACAATGAGCAGTTCTTC	TRBV19	TRBJ2-1	-	TRBD2
CAWVGGGWTEAFF	TGTGCCTGGGTCGGAGGGGGCTGGACTGAAGCTTTCTTT	TRBV30	TRBJ1-1	few	TRBD1
CASSQETGTGELFF	TGCGCCAGCAGCCAAGAAACAGGCACCGGGGAGCTGTTTTTT	TRBV4-1	TRBJ2-2	-	-
CAWSADRNTEAFF	TGTGCCTGGAGTGCGGACAGGAACACTGAAGCTTTCTTT	TRBV30	TRBJ1-1	-	-
CASSLWPGNQPQHF	TGCGCCAGCAGCTTGTGGCCAGGCAATCAGCCCCAGCATTTT	TRBV5-1	TRBJ1-5	-	-
CASSQDRDTYEQYF	TGCGCCAGCAGCCAAGACCGGGACACCTACGAGCAGTACTTC	TRBV4-3	TRBJ2-7	-	-
CASSGQVSPTHYEQYF	TGTGCCAGCAGCGGGCAGGTTTCTCCTACTCATTACGAGCAGTACTTC	TRBV5-5	TRBJ2-7	-	-
CASSLVKKGYEQYF	TGCGCCAGCAGCTTGGTGAAAAAGGGGTACGAGCAGTACTTC	TRBV5-1	TRBJ2-7	-	-
CASSARGYGYTF	TGTGCCAGCAGTGCCAGAGGCTATGGCTACACCTTC	TRBV2	TRBJ1-2	-	-